This T cell receptor beta chain was recorded in a study of shared clonotypes between healthy human individuals. Study results and limitations: The donor pool, a small one, limited the genetic and exposure-history diversity represented. It was the non-shared clonotypes that had lower generation probabilities than clonotypes shared by all four donors. When naive CD4 clonotypes were compared across a handful of donors, approximately 5% were shared.

The germline CDR1 and CDR2 sequences are MNHEY and SVGAGI. V lost 8 bases and J 2 bases, leaving 14 bases between the germline ends. The CDR3 runs to 14 residues. Positively selected for CCR7, the CD45RO-negative cells used as naive CD8 cells excluded terminally differentiated effector memory CD45RA+ cells. Notes on this clone: Antigen: not known.

Sorted-subset replicate PCR reactions were performed with approximately 200 ng DNA, corresponding to roughly 30,000 T cell genomes. The protocol was immunoSEQ multiplex PCR, while the TCRdb copy is restricted to in-frame clones and leaves out a portion. The sample carries around 2.1 million clones, 90% to 95% recorded once. The chain employs TRBV6-5 and TRBJ2-3, with D possibly being TRBD1 (5 bases). The sequenced sample was naive CD8+ T cells from PBMCs. The clonotype comes from a man between 18 and 35 years old in good health. Some clones in this sample may be carry-over from other donors' samples. CDR3 DNA sequence: TGTGCCAGCGGGATATTAGGGGTCACAGATACGCAGTATTTT. Its protein product is CASGILGVTDTQYF.